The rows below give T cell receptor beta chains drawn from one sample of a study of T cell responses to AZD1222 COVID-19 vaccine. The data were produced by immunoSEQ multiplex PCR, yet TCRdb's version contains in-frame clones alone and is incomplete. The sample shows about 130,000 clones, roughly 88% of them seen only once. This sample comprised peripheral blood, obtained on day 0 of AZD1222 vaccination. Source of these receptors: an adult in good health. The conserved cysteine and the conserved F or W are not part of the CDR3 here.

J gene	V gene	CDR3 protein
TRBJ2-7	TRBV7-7	ASSLKLAEPYEQY
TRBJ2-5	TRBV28	ASSTQSSGGFIPGETQY
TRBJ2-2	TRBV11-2	ASSLVPGFVTGELF
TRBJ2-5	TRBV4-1	ASSQGAAAWYQETQY
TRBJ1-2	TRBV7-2	ASSLKRRGMYGYT
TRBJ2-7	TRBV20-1	SASYGAYEQY
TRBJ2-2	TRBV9	ASTGLAGVQNTGELF
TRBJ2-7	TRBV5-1	ASRGFGESLGEQY
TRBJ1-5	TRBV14	ASSQRGTDQPQH
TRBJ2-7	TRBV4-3	ASSQASGGLYEQY
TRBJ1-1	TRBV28	ASRPWGGVTEAF
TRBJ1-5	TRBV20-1	SASGSNQPQH
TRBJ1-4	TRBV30	AWSVNRGVYEKLF
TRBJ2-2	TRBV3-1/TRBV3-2	ASSPSGRANTGELF
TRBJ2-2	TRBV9	ASSVAATANTGELF
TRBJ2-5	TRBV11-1	ASSLLWGGQETQY
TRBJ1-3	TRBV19	ASSTGENGNTIY
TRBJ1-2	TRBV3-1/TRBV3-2	ASSQDSGLGYT
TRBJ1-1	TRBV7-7	ASSLAPLGNTEAF
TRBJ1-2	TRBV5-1	ASSLDGVGYT
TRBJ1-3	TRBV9	ASSIRDRASGNTIY
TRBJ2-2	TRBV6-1	ASSEGETSHNTGELF
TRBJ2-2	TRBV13	ASARRGLDTGELF
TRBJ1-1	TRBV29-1	SAREAGSEAF
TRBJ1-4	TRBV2	ASSDRRSNEKLF
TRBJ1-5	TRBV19	ASSPPQGATNQPQH
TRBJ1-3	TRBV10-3	AISEGSGTGSGNTIY
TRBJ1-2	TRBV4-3	ASSPGGRDYGYT
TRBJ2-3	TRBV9	ASSVGQRGASTDTQY